This T cell receptor (beta chain) was recovered during a study of T-cell memory formation after mild COVID-19. TCRdb analysed the 5' RACE reads with MiXCR anew, one entry per CDR3 protein. The data show about 470,000 distinct CDR3 sequences, with roughly 25% seen just once and about 12% held by the top ten. The receptor was isolated from an adult woman who had mild COVID-19 (a few samples of this study predate the infection). Cell type and time point are not known. The sequenced material came from PBMCs or a T cell subset sorted from them (not recorded which).

The CDR3 region is CASSLETGQGYYGYTF. As DNA, the CDR3 is TGTGCCAGCAGCTTAGAAACGGGACAGGGTTACTATGGCTACACCTTC. The chain is built from TRBV7-2 and TRBJ1-2; 9 bases map to TRBD1. With V trimmed by 1 base and J by 3 bases, 6 bases remained unmatched. The CDR3 is 16 residues long. In germline, CDR1 is SGHTA, CDR2 FQGNSA.